This is a list of T cell receptor beta chains from one sample in a study of blood T cells in healthy people across ages. TCRdb re-called the 5' RACE reads through MiXCR, storing one row per CDR3 protein. The table shows some 1.7 million distinct CDR3 sequences, with 28% occurring only once. The sample consisted of blood. The origin of the receptors is a woman aged 30 to 39 in good health. Each CDR3 is given with its conserved first and last residue. Each record gives: clone size, V gene, J gene, D gene, CDR3 protein, CDR3 DNA. The D gene is left open where the match is weak. The size field is filled for only some rows; it gives once, few, many or a size class.

.,TRBV4-3,TRBJ2-2,.,CASRPLANTGELFF,TGCGCCAGCAGACCACTTGCTAACACCGGGGAGCTGTTTTTT
.,TRBV5-4,TRBJ2-7,.,CASSSGLPSEQYF,TGTGCCAGCAGCTCGGGGTTGCCCTCCGAGCAGTACTTC
.,TRBV12-3/TRBV12-4,TRBJ2-1,.,CASSRSGTGRYNEQFF,TGTGCCAGCAGTCGTTCCGGGACTGGCAGATACAATGAGCAGTTCTTC
.,TRBV20-1,TRBJ2-7,.,CSAPKATYEQYF,TGCAGTGCCCCGAAGGCGACCTACGAGCAGTACTTC
few,TRBV9,TRBJ2-4,TRBD1,CASSGTGQGIQYF,TGTGCCAGCAGTGGGACAGGCCAGGGCATTCAGTACTTC
.,TRBV7-9,TRBJ1-2,TRBD1,CASSPRQGTDGYTF,TGTGCCAGCAGCCCACGACAGGGGACGGATGGCTACACCTTC
.,TRBV5-1,TRBJ1-2,TRBD1,CASSGGGTGGFSGYTF,TGCGCCAGCAGCGGCGGGGGGACAGGGGGTTTCTCTGGCTACACCTTC
many,TRBV7-9,TRBJ2-7,TRBD2,CASSPPLAGGSYEQYF,TGTGCCAGCAGCCCCCCTTTAGCGGGAGGATCCTACGAGCAGTACTTC
few,TRBV18,TRBJ2-1,TRBD1,CASSLQGQGTAYNEQFF,TGTGCCAGCTCGCTCCAGGGACAGGGGACGGCCTACAATGAGCAGTTCTTC
.,TRBV6-1,TRBJ2-7,TRBD1,CASSSGTGRTSKGYEQYF,TGTGCCAGCAGCTCCGGGACAGGTCGGACGTCGAAGGGCTACGAGCAGTACTTC
.,TRBV7-9,TRBJ2-4,.,CASSPLEGGGQYF,TGTGCCAGCAGCCCCCTGGAGGGTGGTGGACAGTACTTC
few,TRBV29-1,TRBJ1-2,.,CSVSLRDIFGYTF,TGCAGCGTTTCGCTCAGGGACATTTTTGGCTACACCTTC
.,TRBV5-1,TRBJ1-2,.,CASSLGEGYYGYTF,TGCGCCAGCAGCCTAGGAGAGGGGTACTATGGCTACACCTTC
.,TRBV12-5,TRBJ2-1,TRBD2,CASGLGGGAWDEQFF,TGTGCTAGTGGTTTGGGCGGGGGGGCGTGGGATGAGCAGTTCTTC
many,TRBV12-3/TRBV12-4,TRBJ2-4,.,CASAPTSGTRNIQYF,TGTGCCAGCGCGCCGACCAGCGGGACAAGAAACATTCAGTACTTC
few,TRBV5-1,TRBJ2-3,.,CASSLAWLATYTDTQYF,TGCGCCAGCAGCTTGGCGTGGCTAGCTACCTACACAGATACGCAGTATTTT
.,TRBV19,TRBJ2-7,.,CASSIRGNEQYF,TGTGCCAGTAGTATCAGGGGAAACGAGCAGTACTTC
.,TRBV12-3/TRBV12-4,TRBJ2-5,.,CASRSGQGGETQYF,TGTGCCAGCAGATCCGGACAGGGAGGGGAGACCCAGTACTTC
many,TRBV5-1,TRBJ2-7,TRBD2,CASSLLAGSSYEQYF,TGTGCCAGCAGCTTACTAGCGGGTAGCTCCTACGAGCAGTACTTC
.,TRBV10-2,TRBJ2-5,TRBD2,CASSATSAQETQYF,TGCGCCAGCAGCGCCACTAGCGCTCAAGAGACCCAGTACTTC
.,TRBV3-1,TRBJ2-1,.,CASSQASLPSYNEQFF,TGTGCCAGCAGCCAAGCATCCTTACCCTCCTACAATGAGCAGTTCTTC
.,TRBV5-4,TRBJ2-3,.,CASSLDLAPGDTQYF,TGTGCCAGCAGCTTGGATCTCGCCCCGGGGGATACGCAGTATTTT
.,TRBV7-6,TRBJ1-5,.,CASSPGHSNQPQHF,TGTGCCAGCAGCCCGGGCCATAGCAATCAGCCCCAGCATTTT